This record looks at one T cell receptor (beta chain) sequence and its context. This specimen belongs to a study of blood T cell repertoires in COVID-19. Trimming took 6 bases from V and 4 from J, leaving 6 bases between them. The CDR3 consists of 11 residues. The method was immunoSEQ multiplex PCR; TCRdb's version includes in-frame clones alone and lacks a portion of them. Among around 220,000 clones, around 75% were seen once, and the ten largest hold approximately 5.4%. Sequencing used peripheral blood. V and J are TRBV12-3 or TRBV12-4 and TRBJ2-5; a weak D match, TRBD1 (6 bases). The source is a human donor in a cohort sampled during active COVID-19. The CDR3 reads CASRGAETQYF. The CDR3 DNA sequence: TGTGCCAGCAGGGGGGCAGAGACCCAGTACTTC.